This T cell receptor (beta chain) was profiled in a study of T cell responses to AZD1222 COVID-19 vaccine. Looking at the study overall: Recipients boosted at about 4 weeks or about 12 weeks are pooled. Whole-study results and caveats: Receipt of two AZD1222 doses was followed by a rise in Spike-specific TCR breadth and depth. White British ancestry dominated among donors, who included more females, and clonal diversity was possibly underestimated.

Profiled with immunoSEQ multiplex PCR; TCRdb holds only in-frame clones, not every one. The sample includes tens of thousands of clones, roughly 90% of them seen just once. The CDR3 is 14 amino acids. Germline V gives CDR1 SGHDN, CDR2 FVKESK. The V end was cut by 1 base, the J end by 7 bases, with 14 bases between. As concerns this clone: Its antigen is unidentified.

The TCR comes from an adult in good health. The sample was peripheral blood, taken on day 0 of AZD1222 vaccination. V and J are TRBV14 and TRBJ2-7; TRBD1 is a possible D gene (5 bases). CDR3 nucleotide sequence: TGTGCCAGCAGCCAAGTCCCAGGGTCGGTGGAGCAGTACTTC. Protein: CASSQVPGSVEQYF.